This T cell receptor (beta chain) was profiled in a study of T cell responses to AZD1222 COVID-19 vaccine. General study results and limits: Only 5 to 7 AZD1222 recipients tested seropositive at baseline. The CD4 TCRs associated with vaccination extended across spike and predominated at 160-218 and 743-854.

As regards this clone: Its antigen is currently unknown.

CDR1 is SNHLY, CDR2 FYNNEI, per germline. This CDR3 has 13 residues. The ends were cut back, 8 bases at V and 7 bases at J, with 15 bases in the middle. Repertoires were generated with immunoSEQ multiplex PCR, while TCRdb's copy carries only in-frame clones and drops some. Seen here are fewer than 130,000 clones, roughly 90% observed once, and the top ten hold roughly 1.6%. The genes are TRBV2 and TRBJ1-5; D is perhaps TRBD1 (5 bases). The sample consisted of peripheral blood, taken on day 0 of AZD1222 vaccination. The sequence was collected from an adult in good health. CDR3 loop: CASGWGPPQPQHF. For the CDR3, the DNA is TGTGCCAGCGGATGGGGACCCCCGCAGCCCCAGCATTTT.